The clone carrying this T cell receptor beta chain has a handful of counts. Antigen specificity is unknown. CDR3 length equals 15 residues. Trimming removed 3 bases from V and 7 bases from J; junction bases left unmatched: 4. Per the germline V gene, CDR1 is LNHDA and CDR2 is SQIVND (reference sequence). The record originates from a study of T cell repertoires in cytomegalovirus infection. Study context: Researchers turned to recently identified HLA-C-restricted CMV epitopes as well as well-studied HLA-B-restricted ones. Both a matching HLA type and CMV infection were indicated by public TCR beta signatures. Study outcomes and limitations: The ex vivo response was dominated by HLA-C-restricted CMV-specific TCR beta clonotypes. Based on cumulative public TCR beta family frequency, carriers of CMV plus the relevant HLA were identified.

TCRdb reprocessed the reads via MiXCR and lists one record per CDR3 protein. The sample lists 640,000 or so distinct CDR3 sequences; around a third were seen once. V is TRBV19 and J is TRBJ2-1, with 12 bases fitting TRBD2. The sequence derives from a human donor in good health (CMV status not recorded). Some clones in this sample may be carry-over from other donors' samples. The sequenced sample was cultured PBMCs, obtained from culture after CMV antigen stimulation. This CDR3 is CASSILAGGVNEQFF. CDR3 sequence (DNA): TGTGCCAGTAGTATCCTAGCGGGAGGGGTAAATGAGCAGTTCTTC.